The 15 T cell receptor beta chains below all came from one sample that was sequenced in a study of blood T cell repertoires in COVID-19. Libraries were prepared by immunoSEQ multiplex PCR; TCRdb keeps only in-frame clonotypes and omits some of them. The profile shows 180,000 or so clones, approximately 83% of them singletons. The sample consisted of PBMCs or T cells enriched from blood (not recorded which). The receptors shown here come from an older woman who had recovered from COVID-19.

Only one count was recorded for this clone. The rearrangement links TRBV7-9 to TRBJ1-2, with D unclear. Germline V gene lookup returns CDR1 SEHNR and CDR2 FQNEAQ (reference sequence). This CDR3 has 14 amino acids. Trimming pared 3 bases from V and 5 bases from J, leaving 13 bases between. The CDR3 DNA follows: TGTGCCAGCAGCTTGGCTTCGACAAAGTATGGCTACACCTTC. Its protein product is CASSLASTKYGYTF.

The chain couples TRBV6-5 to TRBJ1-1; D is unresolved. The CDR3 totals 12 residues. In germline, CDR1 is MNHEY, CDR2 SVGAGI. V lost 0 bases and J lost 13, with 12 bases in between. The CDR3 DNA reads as TGTGCCAGCAGTTACTCGTGGGGAGTTGTTTTCTTT. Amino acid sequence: CASSYSWGVVFF.

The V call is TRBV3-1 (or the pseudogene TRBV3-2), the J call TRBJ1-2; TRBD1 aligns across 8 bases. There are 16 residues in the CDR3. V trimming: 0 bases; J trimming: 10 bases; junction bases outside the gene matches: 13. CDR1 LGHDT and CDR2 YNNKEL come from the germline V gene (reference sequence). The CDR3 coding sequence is TGTGCCAGCAGCCAAGATGTGGGCAGGGGGCAAGCTGTCTACACCTTC. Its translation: CASSQDVGRGQAVYTF.

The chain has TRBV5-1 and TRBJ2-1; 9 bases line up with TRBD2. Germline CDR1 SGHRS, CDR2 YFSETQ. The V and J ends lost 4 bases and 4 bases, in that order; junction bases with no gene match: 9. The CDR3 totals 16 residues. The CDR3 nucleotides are TGCGCCAGCAGCACGACTAGCGGTACTCCTTACAATGAGCAGTTCTTC. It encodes CASSTTSGTPYNEQFF.

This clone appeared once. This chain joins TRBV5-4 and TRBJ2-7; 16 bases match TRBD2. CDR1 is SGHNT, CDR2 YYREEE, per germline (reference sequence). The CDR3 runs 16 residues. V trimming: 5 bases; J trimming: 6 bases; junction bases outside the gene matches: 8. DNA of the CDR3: TGTGCCAGCAGGAGCGGGACTAGCGGGAGGGCCGGCGAGCAGTACTTC. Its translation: CASRSGTSGRAGEQYF.

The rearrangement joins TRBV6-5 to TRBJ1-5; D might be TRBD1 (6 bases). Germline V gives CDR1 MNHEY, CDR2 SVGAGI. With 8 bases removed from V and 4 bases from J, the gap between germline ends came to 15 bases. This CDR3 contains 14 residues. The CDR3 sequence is CASRAGGRNQPQHF. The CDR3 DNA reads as TGTGCCAGCCGCGCGGGGGGCAGAAATCAGCCCCAGCATTTT.

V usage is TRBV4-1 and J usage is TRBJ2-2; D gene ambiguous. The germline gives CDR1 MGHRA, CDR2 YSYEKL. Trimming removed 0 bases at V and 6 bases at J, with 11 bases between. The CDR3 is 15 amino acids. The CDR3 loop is CASSQDPIAAGELFF. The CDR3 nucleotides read TGCGCCAGCAGCCAAGACCCTATCGCGGCCGGGGAGCTGTTTTTT.

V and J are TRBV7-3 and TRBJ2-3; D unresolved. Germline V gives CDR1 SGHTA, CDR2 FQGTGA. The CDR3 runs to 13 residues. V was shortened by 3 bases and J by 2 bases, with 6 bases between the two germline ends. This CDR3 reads CASSLRITDTQYF. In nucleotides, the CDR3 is TGTGCCAGCAGCTTGCGCATCACAGATACGCAGTATTTT.

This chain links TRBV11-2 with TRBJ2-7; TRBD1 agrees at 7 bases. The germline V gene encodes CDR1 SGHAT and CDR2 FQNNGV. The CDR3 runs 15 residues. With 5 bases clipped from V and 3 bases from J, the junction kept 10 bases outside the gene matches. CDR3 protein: CASSGSGTEYYEQYF. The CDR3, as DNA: TGTGCCAGCAGCGGGTCCGGGACAGAATACTACGAGCAGTACTTC.

This chain's CDR3 is CASSEVGSGGADYGYTF. In DNA, the CDR3 is TGTGCCAGCAGTGAAGTCGGGTCGGGGGGCGCCGACTATGGCTACACCTTC. The gene calls are TRBV6-1 and TRBJ1-2, with D possibly TRBD1 on 6 matching bases. Germline lookup yields CDR1 MNHNS and CDR2 SASEGT. V was cut by 1 base and J by 3 bases, with 18 bases left in between. The CDR3 contains 17 residues.

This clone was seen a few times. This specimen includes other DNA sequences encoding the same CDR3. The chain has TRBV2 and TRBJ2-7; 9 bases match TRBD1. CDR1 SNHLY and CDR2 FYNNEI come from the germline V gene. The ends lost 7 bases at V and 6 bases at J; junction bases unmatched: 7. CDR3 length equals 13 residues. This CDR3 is CASTGQGTGEQYF. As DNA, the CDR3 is TGTGCCAGCACCGGACAGGGGACAGGCGAGCAGTACTTC.

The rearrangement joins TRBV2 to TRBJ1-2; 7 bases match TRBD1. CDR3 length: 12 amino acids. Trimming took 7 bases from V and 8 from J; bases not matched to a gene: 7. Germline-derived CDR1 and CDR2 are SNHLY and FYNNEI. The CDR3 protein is CASKQDRPGYTF. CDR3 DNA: TGTGCCAGCAAGCAGGACAGGCCGGGCTACACCTTC.

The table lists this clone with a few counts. Written as DNA, the CDR3 is TGTGCCAGCAGCTTCCCCCCGTCTGAAGCTTTCTTT. Encoded protein: CASSFPPSEAFF. The rearrangement links TRBV7-2 to TRBJ1-1, with D hard to call. Germline V CDR1 and CDR2: SGHTA, FQGNSA. Trimming pared 3 bases from V and 6 bases from J, leaving 8 bases between. The CDR3 loop spans 12 amino acids.

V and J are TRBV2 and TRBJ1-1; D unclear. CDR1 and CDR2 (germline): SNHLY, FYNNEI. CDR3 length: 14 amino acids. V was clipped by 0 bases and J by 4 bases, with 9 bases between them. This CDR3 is CASSEALGSTEAFF. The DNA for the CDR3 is TGTGCCAGCAGTGAAGCGCTCGGGTCCACTGAAGCTTTCTTT. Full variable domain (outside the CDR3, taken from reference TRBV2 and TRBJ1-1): EPEVTQTPSHQVTQMGQEVILRCVPISNHLYFYWYRQILGQKVEFLVSFYNNEISEKSEIFDDQFSVERPDGSNFTLKIRSTKLEDSAMYFCASSEALGSTEAFFGQGTRLTVV.

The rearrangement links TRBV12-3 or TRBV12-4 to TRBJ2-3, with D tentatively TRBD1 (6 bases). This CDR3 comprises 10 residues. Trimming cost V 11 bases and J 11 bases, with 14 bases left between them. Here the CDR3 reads CASLLRGQYF. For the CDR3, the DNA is TGTGCCTCCCTCCTCAGGGGGCAGTATTTT.